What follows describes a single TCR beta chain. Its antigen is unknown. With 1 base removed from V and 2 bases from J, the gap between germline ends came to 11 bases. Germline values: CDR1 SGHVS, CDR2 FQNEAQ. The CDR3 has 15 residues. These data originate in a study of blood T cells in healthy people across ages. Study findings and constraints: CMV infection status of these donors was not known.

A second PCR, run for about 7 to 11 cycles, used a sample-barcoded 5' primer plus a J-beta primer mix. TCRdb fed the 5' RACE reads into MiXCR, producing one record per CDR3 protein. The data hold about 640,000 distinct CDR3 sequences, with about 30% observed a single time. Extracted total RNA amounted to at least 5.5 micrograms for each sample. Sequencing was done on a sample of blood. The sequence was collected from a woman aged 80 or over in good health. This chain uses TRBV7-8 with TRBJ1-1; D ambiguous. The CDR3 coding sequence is TGTGCCAGCAGCTTAGGGGATAGAGGAAACACTGAAGCTTTCTTT. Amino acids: CASSLGDRGNTEAFF. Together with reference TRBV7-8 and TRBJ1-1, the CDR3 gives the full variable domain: GAGVSQSPRYKVAKRGQDVALRCDPISGHVSLFWYQQALGQGPEFLTYFQNEAQLDKSGLPSDRFFAERPEGSVSTLKIQRTQQEDSAVYLCASSLGDRGNTEAFFGQGTRLTVV.